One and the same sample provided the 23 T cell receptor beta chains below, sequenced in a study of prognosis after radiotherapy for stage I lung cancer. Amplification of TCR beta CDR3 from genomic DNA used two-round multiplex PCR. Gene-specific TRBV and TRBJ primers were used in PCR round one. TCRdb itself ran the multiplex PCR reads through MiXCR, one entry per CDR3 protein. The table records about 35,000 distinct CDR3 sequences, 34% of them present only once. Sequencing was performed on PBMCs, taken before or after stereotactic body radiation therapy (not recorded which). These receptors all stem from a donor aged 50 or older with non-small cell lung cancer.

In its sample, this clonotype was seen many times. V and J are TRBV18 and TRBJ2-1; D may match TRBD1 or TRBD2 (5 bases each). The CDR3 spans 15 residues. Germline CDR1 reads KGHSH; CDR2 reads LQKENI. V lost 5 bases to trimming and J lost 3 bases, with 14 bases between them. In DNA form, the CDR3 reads TGTGCCAGCTCAAAACTAGGGACGGACTACAATGAGCAGTTCTTC. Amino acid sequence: CASSKLGTDYNEQFF.

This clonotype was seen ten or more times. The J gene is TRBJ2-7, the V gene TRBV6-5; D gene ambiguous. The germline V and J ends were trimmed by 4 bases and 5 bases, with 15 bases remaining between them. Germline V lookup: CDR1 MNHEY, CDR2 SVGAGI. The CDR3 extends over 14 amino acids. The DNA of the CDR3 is TGTGCCAGCAGTTCGATTTTGTGGGCCCACGAGCAGTACTTC. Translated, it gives CASSSILWAHEQYF.

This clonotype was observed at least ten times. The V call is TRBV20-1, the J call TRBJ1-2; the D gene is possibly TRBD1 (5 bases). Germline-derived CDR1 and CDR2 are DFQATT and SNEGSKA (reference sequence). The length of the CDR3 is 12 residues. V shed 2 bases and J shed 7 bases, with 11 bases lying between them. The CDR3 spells CSARLPQGGYTF. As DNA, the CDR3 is TGCAGTGCTAGACTCCCCCAGGGTGGCTACACCTTC.

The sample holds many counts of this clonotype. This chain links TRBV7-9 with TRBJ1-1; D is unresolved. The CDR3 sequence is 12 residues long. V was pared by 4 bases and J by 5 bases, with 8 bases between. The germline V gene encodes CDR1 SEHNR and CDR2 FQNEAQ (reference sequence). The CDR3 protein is CASSSGGTEAFF. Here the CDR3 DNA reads TGTGCCAGCAGCTCCGGTGGTACTGAAGCTTTCTTT. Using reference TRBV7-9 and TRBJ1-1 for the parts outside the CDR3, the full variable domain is DTGVSQNPRHKITKRGQNVTFRCDPISEHNRLYWYRQTLGQGPEFLTYFQNEAQLEKSRLLSDRFSAERPKGSFSTLEIQRTEQGDSAMYLCASSSGGTEAFFGQGTRLTVV.

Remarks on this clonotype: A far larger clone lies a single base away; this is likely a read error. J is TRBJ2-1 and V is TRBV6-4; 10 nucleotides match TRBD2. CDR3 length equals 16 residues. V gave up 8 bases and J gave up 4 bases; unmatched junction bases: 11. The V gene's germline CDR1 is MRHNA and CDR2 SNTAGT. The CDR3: CASRVLAGVVYNEQFF. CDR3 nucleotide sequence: TGTGCCAGCCGGGTCCTAGCGGGAGTCGTGTACAATGAGCAGTTCTTC.

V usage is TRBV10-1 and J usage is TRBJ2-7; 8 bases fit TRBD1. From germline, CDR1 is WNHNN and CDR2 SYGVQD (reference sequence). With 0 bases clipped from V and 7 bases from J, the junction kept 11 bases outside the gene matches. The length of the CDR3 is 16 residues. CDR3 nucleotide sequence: TGCGCCAGCAGTGAGTCGAACGAGGGGACAGGTTTAGAGCAGTACTTC. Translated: CASSESNEGTGLEQYF.

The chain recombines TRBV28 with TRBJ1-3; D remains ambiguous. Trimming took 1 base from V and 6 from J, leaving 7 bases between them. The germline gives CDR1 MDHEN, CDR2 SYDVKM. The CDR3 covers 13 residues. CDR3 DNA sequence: TGTGCCAGCAGTTTATTAGCCCTAAACACCATATATTTT. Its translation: CASSLLALNTIYF.

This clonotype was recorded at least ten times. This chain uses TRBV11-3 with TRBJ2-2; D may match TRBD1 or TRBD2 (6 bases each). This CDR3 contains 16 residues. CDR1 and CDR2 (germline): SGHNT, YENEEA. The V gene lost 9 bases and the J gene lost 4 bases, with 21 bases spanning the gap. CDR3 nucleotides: TGTGCCAGTAGGGGGGAGGACCGCATTATCACCGGGGAGCTGTTTTTT. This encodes CASRGEDRIITGELFF.

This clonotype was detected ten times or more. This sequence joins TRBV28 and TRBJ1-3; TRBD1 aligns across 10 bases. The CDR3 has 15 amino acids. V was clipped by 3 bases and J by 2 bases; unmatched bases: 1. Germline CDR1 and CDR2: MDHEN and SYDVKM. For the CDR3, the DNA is TGTGCCAGCAGTTTTGGGACAGGGGCTGGAAACACCATATATTTT. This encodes CASSFGTGAGNTIYF.

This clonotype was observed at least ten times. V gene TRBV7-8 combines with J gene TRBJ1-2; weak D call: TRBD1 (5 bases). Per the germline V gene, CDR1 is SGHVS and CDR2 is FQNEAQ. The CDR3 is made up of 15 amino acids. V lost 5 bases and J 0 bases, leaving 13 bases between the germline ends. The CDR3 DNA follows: TGTGCCAGCAGCCCCCGCAGGGTAGCTAACTATGGCTACACCTTC. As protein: CASSPRRVANYGYTF.

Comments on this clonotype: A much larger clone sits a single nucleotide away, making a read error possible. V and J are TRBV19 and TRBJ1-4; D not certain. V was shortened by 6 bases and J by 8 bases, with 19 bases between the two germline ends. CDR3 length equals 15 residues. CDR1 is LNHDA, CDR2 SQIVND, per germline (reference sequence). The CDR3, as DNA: TGTGCCAGTAGCCCGGCCGCCACATTAGGGGAAAAACTGTTTTTT. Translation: CASSPAATLGEKLFF.

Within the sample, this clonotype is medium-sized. CDR3 sequence (DNA): TGTGCCAGCAGTTATCAGATGGCTCGCTCCTATAATTCACCCCTCCACTTT. This translates into CASSYQMARSYNSPLHF. The rearrangement joins TRBV27 to TRBJ1-6; D is undetermined. The germline gives CDR1 MNHEY, CDR2 SMNVEV (reference sequence). CDR3 length: 17 amino acids. V was cut by 4 bases and J by 0 bases, with 13 bases left in between.

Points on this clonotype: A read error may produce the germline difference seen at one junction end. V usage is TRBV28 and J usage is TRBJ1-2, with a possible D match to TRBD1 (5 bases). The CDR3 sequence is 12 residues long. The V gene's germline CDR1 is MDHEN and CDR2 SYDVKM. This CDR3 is CASITGLYGYTF. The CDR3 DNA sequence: TGTGCCAGCATTACGGGACTTTATGGCTACACCTTT.

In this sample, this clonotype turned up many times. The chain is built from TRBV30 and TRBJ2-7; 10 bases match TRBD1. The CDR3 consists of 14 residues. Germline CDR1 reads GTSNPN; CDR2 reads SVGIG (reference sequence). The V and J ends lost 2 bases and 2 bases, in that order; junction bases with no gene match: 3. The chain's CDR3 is CAWSTGTGAYEQYF. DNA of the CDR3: TGTGCCTGGAGTACCGGGACAGGGGCCTACGAGCAGTACTTC. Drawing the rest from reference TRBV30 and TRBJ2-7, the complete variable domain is SQTIHQWPATLVQPVGSPLSLECTVEGTSNPNLYWYRQAAGRGLQLLFYSVGIGQISSEVPQNLSASRPQDRQFILSSKKLLLSDSGFYLCAWSTGTGAYEQYFGPGTRLTVT.

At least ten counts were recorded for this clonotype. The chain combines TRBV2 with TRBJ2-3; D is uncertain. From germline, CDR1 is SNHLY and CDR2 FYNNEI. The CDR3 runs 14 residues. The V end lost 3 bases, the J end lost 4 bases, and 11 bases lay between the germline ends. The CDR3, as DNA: TGTGCCAGCAGTGACAGCGAGAGATCAGATACGCAGTATTTT. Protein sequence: CASSDSERSDTQYF.

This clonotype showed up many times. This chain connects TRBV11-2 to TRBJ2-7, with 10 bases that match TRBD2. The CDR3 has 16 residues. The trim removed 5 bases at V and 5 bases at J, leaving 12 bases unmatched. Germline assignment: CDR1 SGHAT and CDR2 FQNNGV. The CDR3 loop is CASSRLAGYPGHEQYF. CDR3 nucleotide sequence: TGTGCCAGCAGCAGACTAGCGGGTTACCCTGGGCACGAGCAGTACTTC.

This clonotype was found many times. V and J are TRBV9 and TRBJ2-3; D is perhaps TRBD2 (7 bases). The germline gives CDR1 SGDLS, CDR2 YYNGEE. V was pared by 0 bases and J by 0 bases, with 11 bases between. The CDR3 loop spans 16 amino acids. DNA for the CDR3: TGTGCCAGCAGCGTAGAGGGGGGGGTTAGCACAGATACGCAGTATTTT. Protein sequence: CASSVEGGVSTDTQYF. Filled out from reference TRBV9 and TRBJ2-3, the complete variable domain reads DSGVTQTPKHLITATGQRVTLRCSPRSGDLSVYWYQQSLDQGLQFLIQYYNGEERAKGNILERFSAQQFPDLHSELNLSSLELGDSALYFCASSVEGGVSTDTQYFGPGTRLTVL.

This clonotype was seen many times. CDR3 coding DNA: TGTGCCAGCAGCCCCCTGGAGACAGTTCTCGGCTACACCTTC. This encodes CASSPLETVLGYTF. The genes are TRBV7-8 and TRBJ1-2, with D perhaps matching TRBD1 (5 bases). The germline CDR1 and CDR2 sequences are SGHVS and FQNEAQ. V lost 5 bases, J lost 8 bases, and 18 bases lay in between. The CDR3 is made up of 14 amino acids.

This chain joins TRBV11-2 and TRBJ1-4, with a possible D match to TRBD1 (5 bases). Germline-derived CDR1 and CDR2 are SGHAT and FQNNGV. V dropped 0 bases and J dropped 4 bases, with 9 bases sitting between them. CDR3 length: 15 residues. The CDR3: CASSLDLQGNEKLFF. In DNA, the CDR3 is TGTGCCAGCAGCTTAGATCTGCAGGGTAATGAAAAACTGTTTTTT.

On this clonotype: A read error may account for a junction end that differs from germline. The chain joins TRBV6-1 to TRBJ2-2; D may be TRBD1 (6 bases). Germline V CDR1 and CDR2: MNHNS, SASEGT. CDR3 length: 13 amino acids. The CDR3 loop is CAGMGAQDGQLFF. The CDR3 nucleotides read TGTGCCGGCATGGGGGCCCAGGACGGGCAGCTGTTTTTT.

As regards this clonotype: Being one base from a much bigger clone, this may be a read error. The CDR3 DNA sequence: TGTGCCACCAGTGATCCCGGGACAGGGACCACCTGGGAGCTGTTTTTT. Translation gives CATSDPGTGTTWELFF. This chain uses TRBV24-1 with TRBJ2-2; 9 bases agree with TRBD1. The CDR3 consists of 16 residues. From germline, CDR1 is KGHDR and CDR2 SFDVKD.

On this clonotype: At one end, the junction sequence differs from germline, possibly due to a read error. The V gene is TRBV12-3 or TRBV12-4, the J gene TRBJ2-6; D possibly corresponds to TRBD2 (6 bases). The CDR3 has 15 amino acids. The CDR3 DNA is TGTGCCAGCGCCTACGGGAGCTCTTGGGCCAACGTCCTGACTTTC. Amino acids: CASAYGSSWANVLTF.

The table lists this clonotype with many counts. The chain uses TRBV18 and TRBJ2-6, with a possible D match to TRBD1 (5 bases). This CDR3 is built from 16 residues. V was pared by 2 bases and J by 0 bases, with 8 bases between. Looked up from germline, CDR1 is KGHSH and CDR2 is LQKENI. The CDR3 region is CASSPSTGSGANVLTF. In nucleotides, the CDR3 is TGTGCCAGCTCACCAAGTACAGGCTCTGGGGCCAACGTCCTGACTTTC.